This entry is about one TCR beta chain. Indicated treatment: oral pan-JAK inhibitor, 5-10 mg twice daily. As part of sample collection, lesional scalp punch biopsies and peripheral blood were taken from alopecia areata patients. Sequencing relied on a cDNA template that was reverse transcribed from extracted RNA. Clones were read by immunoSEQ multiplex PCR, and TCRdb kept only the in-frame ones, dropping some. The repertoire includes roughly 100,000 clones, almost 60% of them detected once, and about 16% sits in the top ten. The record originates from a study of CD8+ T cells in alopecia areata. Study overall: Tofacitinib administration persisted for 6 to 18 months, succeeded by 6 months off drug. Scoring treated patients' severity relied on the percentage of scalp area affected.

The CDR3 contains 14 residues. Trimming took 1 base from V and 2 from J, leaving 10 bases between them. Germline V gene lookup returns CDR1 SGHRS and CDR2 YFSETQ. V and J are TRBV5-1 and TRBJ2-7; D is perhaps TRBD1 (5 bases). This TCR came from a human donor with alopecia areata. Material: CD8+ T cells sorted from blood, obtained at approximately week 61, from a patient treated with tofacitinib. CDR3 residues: CASSLSARAYEQYF. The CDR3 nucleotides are TGCGCCAGCAGCTTGTCTGCCAGGGCCTACGAGCAGTACTTC.